This T cell receptor beta chain was captured in a study of T cells in Graves' hyperthyroidism and ophthalmopathy. Subjects aged 18 to 65 presented with newly diagnosed hyperthyroidism of less than 2 months' duration. PBMCs were sourced from less than 12 ml fresh peripheral blood. RNA transcripts served as the template for amplifying TCR beta CDR3 regions. First-round RT-PCR with HTBI primers amplified the TCR CDR3 region. TCRdb itself ran the multiplex PCR reads through MiXCR, one entry per CDR3 protein. The repertoire consists of 350,000 to 500,000 distinct CDR3 sequences, with roughly 15% occurring once and the leading ten covering around 5.3%. Study-level findings and limits: Most thyroid-expanded clonotypes above 0.001 were also found in blood.

Trimming removed 8 bases from V and 0 bases from J; junction bases left unmatched: 5. The CDR3 covers 15 residues. Germline V lookup: CDR1 LNHDA, CDR2 SQIVND (reference sequence). This clonotype was counted only a few times. Antigen: not known. Material: blood. The chain combines TRBV19 with TRBJ2-7; TRBD2 aligns across 12 bases. This clonotype originated in a woman between 18 and 30 years old with Graves' hyperthyroidism. The CDR3 DNA is TGTGCCAGTCGCCTAGCGGGAGGGTCCTCCTACGAGCAGTACTTC. Its protein is CASRLAGGSSYEQYF. The full variable domain, rest sourced from reference TRBV19 and TRBJ2-7, is DGGITQSPKYLFRKEGQNVTLSCEQNLNHDAMYWYRQDPGQGLRLIYYSQIVNDFQKGDIAEGYSVSREKKESFPLTVTSAQKNPTAFYLCASRLAGGSSYEQYFGPGTRLTVT.